The TCR beta chain described here comes from a study of Graves' ophthalmopathy and Graves' hyperthyroidism. Broader study findings: In blood appeared most of the expanded thyroid clonotypes whose frequency exceeded 0.001.

This clonotype was counted ten times or more. The antigen is unknown. This CDR3 comprises 13 residues. The V and J ends lost 6 bases and 3 bases respectively, with 14 bases between them. Germline V gene sequence: CDR1 DFQATT, CDR2 SNEGSKA (reference sequence). RNA transcripts yielded amplified TCR beta CDR3 regions. RT-PCR with HTBI primers came first, then second-round multiplex PCR. TCRdb recomputed calls from the multiplex PCR reads with MiXCR, one row per CDR3 protein. The sample consists of 350,000 to 400,000 distinct CDR3 sequences, approximately 15% of them appearing once. The sequenced sample was peripheral blood. The chain links TRBV20-1 to TRBJ1-2, with D possibly being TRBD1 (5 bases). The TCR sequence derives from a woman between 18 and 29 years old with stable Graves' hyperthyroidism. The CDR3, as DNA: TGCAGTGCCCCACTGTGGGGGGACTATGGCTACACCTTC. This gives the protein CSAPLWGDYGYTF.